A single sample gave rise to the 24 T cell receptor beta chains below, sequenced in a study of T cell responses to AZD1222 COVID-19 vaccine. Profiled with immunoSEQ multiplex PCR; TCRdb holds only in-frame clones, not every one. The data contain about 96,000 clones, 90% to 95% of them singletons. The material sequenced was peripheral blood, taken on day 0 of MenACWY control vaccination. Source of these receptors: an adult in good health.

V usage is TRBV7-2 and J usage is TRBJ1-2, with 8 bases fitting TRBD1. Germline CDR1 SGHTA, CDR2 FQGNSA. The CDR3 totals 14 residues. Trimming took 5 bases from V and 8 from J; bases not matched to a gene: 10. This chain's CDR3 is CASSHRTGLGGYTF. As DNA, the CDR3 is TGTGCCAGCAGCCACCGGACAGGGTTAGGCGGCTACACCTTC. Full variable domain (outside the CDR3, taken from reference TRBV7-2 and TRBJ1-2): GAGVSQSPSNKVTEKGKDVELRCDPISGHTALYWYRQSLGQGLEFLIYFQGNSAPDKSGLPSDRFSAERTGGSVSTLTIQRTQQEDSAVYLCASSHRTGLGGYTFGSGTRLTVV.

The J gene is TRBJ2-3, the V gene TRBV9; 8 bases fit TRBD1. The CDR3 totals 17 residues. The germline V gene has CDR1 SGDLS and CDR2 YYNGEE. With V trimmed by 4 bases and J by 1 base, 11 bases remained unmatched. DNA of the CDR3: TGTGCCAGCAGCCCCCGACAGGGGTCGGACGGCACAGATACGCAGTATTTT. Protein sequence: CASSPRQGSDGTDTQYF. Supplemented by reference TRBV9 and TRBJ2-3, the full variable domain reads DSGVTQTPKHLITATGQRVTLRCSPRSGDLSVYWYQQSLDQGLQFLIQYYNGEERAKGNILERFSAQQFPDLHSELNLSSLELGDSALYFCASSPRQGSDGTDTQYFGPGTRLTVL.

The chain has TRBV28 and TRBJ1-4, with TRBD1 matching over 9 bases. V was clipped by 7 bases and J by 0 bases; unmatched bases: 9. Germline V CDR1 and CDR2: MDHEN, SYDVKM. The length of the CDR3 is 17 residues. The CDR3 nucleotides read TGTGCCAGCACGCCGGGACAGGGATATTCAACTAATGAAAAACTGTTTTTT. This sequence encodes CASTPGQGYSTNEKLFF. The whole variable domain, remainder taken from reference TRBV28 and TRBJ1-4, is DVKVTQSSRYLVKRTGEKVFLECVQDMDHENMFWYRQDPGLGLRLIYFSYDVKMKEKGDIPEGYSVSREKKERFSLILESASTNQTSMYLCASTPGQGYSTNEKLFFGSGTQLSVL.

The genes are TRBV15 and TRBJ1-5; TRBD1 agrees at 7 bases. This CDR3 has 14 residues. Germline CDR1 is LNHNV and CDR2 is YYDKDF (reference sequence). J was trimmed by 7 bases and V by 0 bases; bases with no gene match: 3. The CDR3: CATSRDQGGQPQHF. CDR3 nucleotide sequence: TGTGCCACCAGCAGAGATCAGGGGGGGCAGCCCCAGCATTTT.

This sequence joins TRBV2 and TRBJ1-5; TRBD1 agrees at 7 bases. The germline V gene encodes CDR1 SNHLY and CDR2 FYNNEI. V was pared by 6 bases and J by 4 bases, with 6 bases of the junction left unmatched. The CDR3 has 14 residues. CDR3 DNA sequence: TGTGCCAGCAGGCCTGGGACAGATAATCAGCCCCAGCATTTT. Amino acids: CASRPGTDNQPQHF.

The chain is built from TRBV6-4 and TRBJ1-2; unclear D gene. The CDR3 length is 11 residues. Germline V gene lookup returns CDR1 MRHNA and CDR2 SNTAGT. V gave up 6 bases and J gave up 4 bases, with 6 bases separating them. DNA of the CDR3: TGTGCCAGCAGGCGGGGCTATGGCTACACCTTC. Translation gives CASRRGYGYTF.

The chain joins TRBV29-1 to TRBJ1-1; D gene ambiguous. Germline loops: CDR1 SQVTM, CDR2 ANQGSEA. This CDR3 region has 11 residues. The V end was cut by 8 bases, the J end by 7 bases, with 14 bases between. The CDR3: CSLRWSGEAFF. Here the CDR3 DNA reads TGCAGCCTGAGGTGGAGTGGTGAAGCTTTCTTT.

The gene calls are TRBV15 and TRBJ1-1; possibly TRBD1 for D (5 bases). The CDR3 loop spans 17 amino acids. Trimming stripped 1 base from V and 0 bases from J, with 15 bases between. Germline V lookup: CDR1 LNHNV, CDR2 YYDKDF (reference sequence). The CDR3 loop is CATSRGWGGTMNTEAFF. CDR3 sequence (DNA): TGTGCCACCAGCAGAGGGTGGGGGGGGACCATGAACACTGAAGCTTTCTTT.

This clone appeared a few times. The rearrangement joins TRBV10-1 to TRBJ2-7, with 9 bases matching TRBD2. This CDR3 is built from 16 residues. J gave up 2 bases and V 2 bases, and 7 bases lay outside the gene matches. Germline V CDR1 and CDR2: WNHNN, SYGVQD (reference sequence). The CDR3 DNA is TGCGCCAGCAGTGAGAGTAGCGGGAGCCGCCCCTACGAGCAGTACTTC. Its protein product is CASSESSGSRPYEQYF.

The chain is built from TRBV6-1 and TRBJ1-6, with D uncertain. V was pared by 1 base and J by 8 bases, with 9 bases between. Germline CDR1 MNHNS, CDR2 SASEGT. The CDR3 is 14 residues long. The CDR3 spells CASSEGYRHSPLHF. CDR3 nucleotides: TGTGCCAGCAGTGAAGGATATAGGCATTCACCCCTCCACTTT.

This rearrangement joins TRBV19 to TRBJ1-6, with 7 bases fitting TRBD1. The V gene end was trimmed by 11 bases and the J gene end by 7 bases; junction bases not matched to a gene: 8. The germline V gene encodes CDR1 LNHDA and CDR2 SQIVND (reference sequence). This CDR3 comprises 13 residues. The CDR3 DNA is TGTGCCGGCGGGGACAGACCGAATTCACCCCTCCACTTT. Its protein is CAGGDRPNSPLHF.

V gene TRBV6-5 combines with J gene TRBJ2-1; D gene unclear. Germline CDR1 and CDR2: MNHEY and SVGAGI. The CDR3 loop spans 12 amino acids. Trimming stripped 6 bases from V and 9 bases from J, with 12 bases between. CDR3 bases: TGTGCCAGCAGCCTTACGATCAGTGAGCAGTTCTTC. This sequence encodes CASSLTISEQFF.

This chain connects TRBV10-3 to TRBJ2-5; 12 nucleotides align to TRBD1. The germline V gene encodes CDR1 ENHRY and CDR2 SYGVKD. J gave up 5 bases and V 3 bases, and 7 bases lay outside the gene matches. The CDR3 extends over 16 amino acids. DNA for the CDR3: TGTGCCATCAGTGACCGGGACAGGGGGCTTCCGGAGACCCAGTACTTC. The encoded protein is CAISDRDRGLPETQYF.

This clone was picked up one time. The chain uses TRBV21-1 and TRBJ2-1; TRBD2, the table's D call, was not compared with the DNA. TRBV21-1 is given as a pseudogene. The CDR3 totals 15 residues. In nucleotides, the CDR3 is TGTGCCAGCAGACCCACTAGCGGCTCCTACAATGAGCAGTTCTTC. Translating gives CASRPTSGSYNEQFF.

The chain is built from TRBV5-1 and TRBJ1-2; the D is unclear. Trimming removed 0 bases from V and 8 bases from J, with 11 bases in between. CDR3 length: 13 residues. Germline CDR1 is SGHRS and CDR2 is YFSETQ. The DNA for the CDR3 is TGCGCCAGCAGCTTGGTTGTCCCGCTAGGCTACACCTTC. This sequence encodes CASSLVVPLGYTF.

Here the CDR3 reads CASSMRVGGLNTEAFF. The CDR3 bases are TGTGCCAGTAGTATGAGGGTAGGGGGGCTGAACACTGAAGCTTTCTTT. The chain combines TRBV19 with TRBJ1-1; D may be TRBD1 (6 bases). CDR1 is LNHDA, CDR2 SQIVND, per germline (reference sequence). The CDR3 has 16 amino acids. Trimming took 3 bases from V and 0 from J, leaving 14 bases between them.

V and J are TRBV28 and TRBJ2-5, with D tentatively TRBD2 (6 bases). Per the germline V gene, CDR1 is MDHEN and CDR2 is SYDVKM. Trimming took 5 bases from V and 4 from J, leaving 14 bases between them. This CDR3 is 14 amino acids long. The chain's CDR3 is CASSDPGGLETQYF. The CDR3, as DNA: TGTGCCAGCAGTGATCCAGGAGGGCTAGAGACCCAGTACTTC.

This sequence joins TRBV7-2 and TRBJ2-7; perhaps TRBD1 as D (6 bases). V lost 5 bases and J 3 bases, leaving 20 bases between the germline ends. CDR1 is SGHTA and CDR2 is FQGNSA in the germline V gene. This CDR3 comprises 16 residues. CDR3 sequence reads: CASSQKGGPKVYEQYF. In DNA form, the CDR3 reads TGTGCCAGCAGCCAGAAAGGGGGACCCAAGGTCTACGAGCAGTACTTC.

The chain combines TRBV20-1 with TRBJ1-2; 7 bases fit TRBD1. CDR1 is DFQATT, CDR2 SNEGSKA, per germline (reference sequence). Trimming took 3 bases from V and 8 from J; bases not matched to a gene: 6. There are 12 residues in the CDR3. CDR3 region: CSASEGAGGYTF. The CDR3 DNA reads TGCAGTGCTAGTGAGGGGGCGGGAGGCTACACCTTC.

This clone was counted once. The chain links TRBV7-2 to TRBJ1-5, with D perhaps matching TRBD1 (6 bases). CDR1 is SGHTA, CDR2 FQGNSA, per germline. Trimming shortened V by 3 bases and J by 5 bases, and 8 bases separated the two germline ends. The CDR3 is made up of 13 amino acids. CDR3 loop: CASSFRGDQPQHF. In DNA, the CDR3 is TGTGCCAGCAGCTTCAGGGGCGATCAGCCCCAGCATTTT.

The chain carries TRBV7-6 and TRBJ2-2; the D gene is possibly TRBD1 (6 bases). CDR1 SGHVS and CDR2 FNYEAQ come from the germline V gene. V shed 5 bases and J shed 4 bases, with 14 bases lying between them. The CDR3 totals 15 residues. The CDR3 sequence is CASSPSTGTTGELFF. CDR3 bases: TGTGCCAGCAGCCCGTCGACAGGTACCACCGGGGAGCTGTTTTTT.

This chain links TRBV5-5 with TRBJ1-6, with 7 bases lining up with TRBD1. V lost 0 bases and J lost 8; bases outside the gene matches: 5. This CDR3 contains 15 residues. Germline lookup yields CDR1 SGHKS and CDR2 YYEKEE (reference sequence). The CDR3 DNA sequence: TGTGCCAGCAGCTTGGTCCAGGGGGAATATTCACCCCTCCACTTT. It is translated as CASSLVQGEYSPLHF.

This clone was observed a handful of times. The DNA for the CDR3 is TGTGCCAGCAGTATCCTAGAGGGCGAGCAGTACTTC. It yields the protein CASSILEGEQYF. The chain has TRBV6-5 and TRBJ2-7, with a weak D call TRBD2 (5 bases). V gave up 5 bases and J gave up 6 bases, with 11 bases separating them. The germline CDR1 and CDR2 sequences are MNHEY and SVGAGI. CDR3 length: 12 amino acids.

The J gene is TRBJ1-3, the V gene TRBV7-8; D uncertain. The CDR3 covers 16 residues. V was pared by 1 base and J by 0 bases, with 10 bases between. The germline gives CDR1 SGHVS, CDR2 FQNEAQ. CDR3 nucleotides: TGTGCCAGCAGCTTAGTGCCCACAGTCTCTGGAAACACCATATATTTT. Its protein is CASSLVPTVSGNTIYF.